Below are 11 T cell receptor beta chains sequenced from a single sample in a study of shared T cell receptors in the human thymus. Only in-frame clones appear in the TCRdb table, and some are missing; sequencing was by immunoSEQ multiplex PCR. The table includes approximately 660,000 clones, approximately 87% detected once. The same specimen was also included in a second study, on human thymus T cells.

The specimen was thymocytes. The receptors were sampled from a boy younger than two with a congenital heart defect.

The rearrangement uses TRBV5-6 and TRBJ2-3, with 12 bases lining up with TRBD2. CDR1 and CDR2 (germline): SGHDT, YYEEEE. This CDR3 has 18 residues. V shed 4 bases, J shed 0 bases, and the junction held 9 bases outside the gene matches. CDR3 amino acids: CASSPTSGRFASTDTQYF. CDR3 coding DNA: TGTGCCAGCAGCCCGACTAGCGGGAGATTTGCTAGCACAGATACGCAGTATTTT.

This rearrangement joins TRBV29-1 to TRBJ1-1; no clear D. The germline V gene encodes CDR1 SQVTM and CDR2 ANQGSEA. The CDR3 contains 14 residues. The V end was cut by 5 bases, the J end by 1 base, with 14 bases between. The CDR3 coding sequence is TGCAGCGTTCCACCCGAACCGGGGAACACTGAAGCTTTCTTT. Translated, it gives CSVPPEPGNTEAFF.

The chain carries TRBV15 and TRBJ2-1; 11 bases are shared with TRBD1. V shed 0 bases, J shed 7 bases, and the junction held 5 bases outside the gene matches. The CDR3 contains 16 residues. Germline values: CDR1 LNHNV, CDR2 YYDKDF (reference sequence). The CDR3 sequence is CATSREGTGGGNEQFF. The DNA of the CDR3 is TGTGCCACCAGCAGAGAAGGGACAGGGGGAGGGAATGAGCAGTTCTTC.

The V gene is TRBV11-3, the J gene TRBJ1-2, with 7 positions matching TRBD1. CDR3 length equals 15 residues. V gave up 5 bases and J gave up 6 bases; unmatched junction bases: 12. Looked up from germline, CDR1 is SGHNT and CDR2 is YENEEA. CDR3 coding DNA: TGTGCCAGCAGCCATACGAGGCAGGGGGGTAATGGCTACACCTTC. Its translation: CASSHTRQGGNGYTF.

This chain joins TRBV27 and TRBJ2-5; the D gene is possibly TRBD2 (6 bases). Trimming removed 5 bases from V and 2 bases from J, with 12 bases in between. This CDR3 has 14 residues. The V gene's germline CDR1 is MNHEY and CDR2 SMNVEV (reference sequence). The CDR3 coding sequence is TGTGCCAGCAGTGCCCGGGACTCACAAGAGACCCAGTACTTC. The encoded protein is CASSARDSQETQYF.

The chain has TRBV19 and TRBJ2-7; 7 positions match TRBD2. The germline CDR1 and CDR2 sequences are LNHDA and SQIVND (reference sequence). The CDR3 totals 15 residues. With V trimmed by 4 bases and J by 0 bases, 6 bases remained unmatched. This CDR3 reads CASSTLAKSSYEQYF. For the CDR3, the DNA is TGTGCCAGTAGTACACTAGCGAAAAGCTCCTACGAGCAGTACTTC. The full variable domain, in which reference TRBV19 and TRBJ2-7 provide the parts outside the CDR3, is DGGITQSPKYLFRKEGQNVTLSCEQNLNHDAMYWYRQDPGQGLRLIYYSQIVNDFQKGDIAEGYSVSREKKESFPLTVTSAQKNPTAFYLCASSTLAKSSYEQYFGPGTRLTVT.

The chain is built from TRBV7-3 and TRBJ2-3; D is unclear. Germline CDR1 SGHTA, CDR2 FQGTGA. CDR3 size: 14 residues. V lost 5 bases and J lost 4, with 13 bases in between. CDR3 sequence: CASSLGLAPDTQYF. Written as DNA, the CDR3 is TGTGCCAGCAGCCTAGGCTTGGCGCCAGATACGCAGTATTTT. Full variable domain (outside the CDR3, taken from reference TRBV7-3 and TRBJ2-3): GAGVSQTPSNKVTEKGKYVELRCDPISGHTALYWYRQSLGQGPEFLIYFQGTGAADDSGLPNDRFFAVRPEGSVSTLKIQRTERGDSAVYLCASSLGLAPDTQYFGPGTRLTVL.

This chain connects TRBV7-6 to TRBJ2-1, with 7 nucleotides matching TRBD1. With V trimmed by 3 bases and J by 4 bases, 3 bases remained unmatched. The germline CDR1 and CDR2 sequences are SGHVS and FNYEAQ. The CDR3 extends over 14 amino acids. The CDR3 DNA follows: TGTGCCAGCAGCTTTGGGACAGAGTACAATGAGCAGTTCTTC. This encodes CASSFGTEYNEQFF.

This clone appeared a single time. The gene calls are TRBV10-2 and TRBJ2-7, with D perhaps matching TRBD1 (5 bases). V was trimmed by 2 bases and J by 0 bases, leaving 14 bases between them. The germline V gene has CDR1 WSHSY and CDR2 SAAADI. The CDR3 is 16 residues long. CDR3 nucleotide sequence: TGCGCCAGCAGTGAGACCCCCTCTGACAGCTCCTACGAGCAGTACTTC. Its translation is CASSETPSDSSYEQYF.

This sequence joins TRBV5-6 and TRBJ2-1; 9 bases map to TRBD2. The CDR3 has 17 residues. Germline V lookup: CDR1 SGHDT, CDR2 YYEEEE. J lost 5 bases, V lost 1 base, and 10 bases had no gene match. The CDR3 DNA reads as TGTGCCAGCAGCTTGTTTCCTAGCGGGACTGAAAACAATGAGCAGTTCTTC. This codes for CASSLFPSGTENNEQFF.

The chain combines TRBV10-3 with TRBJ2-1; D is possibly TRBD2 (5 bases). The CDR3 covers 17 residues. With 10 bases removed from V and 0 bases from J, the gap between germline ends came to 22 bases. Germline CDR1 is ENHRY and CDR2 is SYGVKD. The DNA for the CDR3 is TGTGCCACCGGTCCCCGCAGCGTCCGGGGCTCCTACAATGAGCAGTTCTTC. This codes for CATGPRSVRGSYNEQFF.